A selection of T cell receptor beta chains follows, all from one sample in a study of T-cell reconstitution after alpha-beta-depleted transplantation in children. TCRdb used MiXCR to reprocess the PCR reads, holding one entry per CDR3 protein. Altogether almost 400,000 distinct CDR3 sequences are present, roughly 21% being singletons, with the ten largest covering around 4%. This sample comprised PBMCs from the stem cell graft donor, obtained from the stem cell graft. The receptors stem from a human donor who donated a stem cell graft to a child with acute myeloid leukemia. The CDR3 runs from the conserved cysteine through the conserved F or W. D genes are given only for firm matches. Size is omitted from some rows. Given values are once, few, many or a class for expanded clones.

D | J | size | V | CDR3 | DNA
. | TRBJ2-3 | . | TRBV6-5 | CASSYSGGSPQYF | TGTGCCAGCAGTTACTCAGGGGGATCTCCGCAGTATTTT
. | TRBJ1-3 | few | TRBV28 | CASSLSFWGSGNTIYF | TGTGCCAGCAGTTTATCATTTTGGGGATCTGGAAACACCATATATTTT
TRBD2 | TRBJ2-3 | . | TRBV5-5 | CASSPTSGGVDTQYF | TGTGCCAGCAGCCCGACTAGCGGAGGAGTAGATACGCAGTATTTT
. | TRBJ2-1 | . | TRBV7-3 | CASSLSAHNEQFF | TGTGCCAGCAGCTTAAGCGCCCACAATGAGCAGTTCTTC
. | TRBJ2-3 | many | TRBV20-1 | CSARTGTMTNTQYF | TGCAGTGCTAGGACAGGCACCATGACTAATACGCAGTATTTT
. | TRBJ2-7 | few | TRBV10-3 | CAISEAGQPAYEQYF | TGTGCCATCAGTGAAGCGGGACAGCCGGCCTACGAGCAGTACTTC
TRBD2 | TRBJ2-7 | many | TRBV11-2 | CASSSYGLAGMDEQYF | TGTGCCAGCAGCTCGTACGGACTAGCGGGAATGGACGAGCAGTACTTC
. | TRBJ2-5 | . | TRBV29-1 | CSVEVGGQETQYF | TGCAGCGTTGAAGTGGGCGGCCAAGAGACCCAGTACTTC
TRBD1 | TRBJ2-2 | few | TRBV5-1 | CASSRITRGRNTGELFF | TGCGCCAGCAGCCGGATTACGAGGGGGCGGAACACCGGGGAGCTGTTTTTT
. | TRBJ2-5 | . | TRBV28 | CASSAPGGEETQYF | TGTGCCAGCAGTGCGCCGGGCGGGGAAGAGACCCAGTACTTC
TRBD2 | TRBJ2-1 | many | TRBV6-5 | CASRKGTSGRGRNEQFF | TGTGCCAGCAGAAAAGGGACTAGCGGGAGGGGTCGGAATGAGCAGTTCTTC
. | TRBJ1-4 | . | TRBV4-1 | CASSQDQLELFF | TGCGCCAGCAGCCAAGATCAACTTGAACTGTTTTTT
. | TRBJ2-1 | . | TRBV29-1 | CSVGANNNEQFF | TGCAGCGTTGGGGCCAACAACAATGAGCAGTTCTTC
TRBD1 | TRBJ2-2 | . | TRBV28 | CASSTLTGGFDTGELFF | TGTGCCAGCAGTACGTTGACAGGGGGATTTGACACCGGGGAGCTGTTTTTT
. | TRBJ2-7 | . | TRBV27 | CASSPPEKSYEQYF | TGTGCCAGCAGTCCCCCTGAGAAATCCTACGAGCAGTACTTC